This T cell receptor (beta chain) was sequenced during a study of T cell repertoires in cytomegalovirus infection. Study context: Both a matching HLA type and CMV infection were indicated by public TCR beta signatures. Whole-study results and caveats: HLA-C-restricted CMV-specific TCR beta clonotypes prevailed in the ex vivo response. Individuals carrying CMV plus the relevant HLA were identified by cumulative frequency of public TCR beta families.

V trimming: 4 bases; J trimming: 5 bases; junction bases outside the gene matches: 5. CDR1 and CDR2 from the germline V gene are MNHEY and SVGEGT. The CDR3 is made up of 16 amino acids. This clonotype was counted at least ten times. Antigen unknown. TCRdb reanalysed the reads using MiXCR and keeps one entry per CDR3 protein. The sample shows around 530,000 distinct CDR3 sequences, about 26% of them seen only once. This receptor was obtained from a human donor in good health (CMV status not recorded). Some clones in this sample may be carry-over from other donors' samples. The specimen was PBMCs. The chain joins TRBV6-2 or TRBV6-3 to TRBJ2-3; 14 positions agree with TRBD2. In nucleotides, the CDR3 is TGTGCCAGCAGTTTCGGACTAGCGGGAGGAGGAGATACGCAGTATTTT. Protein: CASSFGLAGGGDTQYF.